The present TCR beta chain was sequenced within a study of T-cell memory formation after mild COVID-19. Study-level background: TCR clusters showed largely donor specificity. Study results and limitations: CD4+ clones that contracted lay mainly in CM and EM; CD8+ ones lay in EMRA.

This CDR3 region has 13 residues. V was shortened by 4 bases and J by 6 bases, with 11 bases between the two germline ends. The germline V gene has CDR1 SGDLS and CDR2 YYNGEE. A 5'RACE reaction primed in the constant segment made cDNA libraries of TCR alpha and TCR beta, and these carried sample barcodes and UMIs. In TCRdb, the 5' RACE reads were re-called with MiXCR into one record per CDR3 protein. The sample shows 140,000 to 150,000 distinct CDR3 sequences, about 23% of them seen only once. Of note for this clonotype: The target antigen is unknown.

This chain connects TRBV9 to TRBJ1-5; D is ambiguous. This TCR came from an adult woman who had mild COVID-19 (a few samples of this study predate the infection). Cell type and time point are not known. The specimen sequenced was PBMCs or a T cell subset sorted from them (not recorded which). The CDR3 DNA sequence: TGTGCCAGCAGCTCCCGGACGGGTCAGCCCCAGCATTTT. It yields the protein CASSSRTGQPQHF.